Sequencing of this TCR beta chain was carried out in a study of CD8 T cells in Susac syndrome. About the study: Patients with Susac syndrome were therapy-naive, treated with corticosteroids, or treated with intravenous immunoglobulin alone when blood was collected.

Recently defined diagnostic criteria classed the Susac syndrome patients as definite or probable. RNA, at about 0.45 to 1 ug, was reverse transcribed with random hexamers. TCRdb processed the immunoSEQ multiplex PCR reads anew with MiXCR; each CDR3 protein has one entry. The table has about 100,000 distinct CDR3 sequences, around 96% seen once; the top ten hold approximately 0.3%. CDR1 and CDR2 from the germline V gene are KGHDR and SFDVKD. The CDR3 runs 14 residues. V was cut by 3 bases and J by 2 bases, with 9 bases left in between. The J gene is TRBJ2-5, the V gene TRBV24-1; D not resolved. This TCR was recovered from a human donor with Susac syndrome. Material for sequencing was CD8+ T cells from PBMCs. Written as DNA, the CDR3 is TGTGCCACCAGTGATCCCCTTGGTCAAGAGACCCAGTACTTC. As protein: CATSDPLGQETQYF.